Below are 17 T cell receptor beta chains sequenced from a single sample in a study of T cells in Graves' hyperthyroidism and ophthalmopathy (dated by TCRdb to 2018 to 2020). Library preparation was by multiplex PCR. The instrument was an Illumina HiSeq 2000. Amplification of TCR beta CDR3 regions was carried out from RNA transcripts. For the first round of RT-PCR on the TCR CDR3, the HTBI primer set was used together with the Qiagen OneStep RT-PCR kit. TCRdb redid the processing of the public reads, applying fastp at Q25 and MiXCR, and retained in-frame beta chains. Every distinct CDR3 protein forms one entry, paired with its most common genes and DNA. Within this sample are around 690,000 distinct CDR3 sequences, with 20% of them counted one time only. Clones ranked in the top ten supply 34% of the sample. Sequenced: blood. The receptors come from a man aged 25 to 45 with Graves' ophthalmopathy.

This clonotype was counted many times. Germline and junction disagree at one end, which may indicate a read error. The V call is TRBV5-1, the J call TRBJ2-7; D is unclear. The CDR3 spans 11 residues. CDR1 and CDR2 (germline): SGHRS, YFSETQ. Written as DNA, the CDR3 is TGTGCCAGCAGCCCCGGATACGAGCAGTACTTC. Translated, it gives CASSPGYEQYF.

This clonotype showed up many times. The chain uses TRBV7-9 and TRBJ2-1, with D hard to call. Germline V CDR1 and CDR2: SEHNR, FQNEAQ (reference sequence). Trimming took off 1 base at V and 8 bases at J, with 3 bases between the two ends. This CDR3 is built from 11 residues. The CDR3 DNA sequence: TGTGCCAGCAGCTTAGGCCATGAGCAGTTCTTC. Protein sequence: CASSLGHEQFF.

Details on this clonotype: The junction and the germline gene differ at one end; a read error may be behind it. The chain is built from TRBV3-1 and TRBJ2-7; tentative D call: TRBD2 (6 bases). This CDR3 has 12 amino acids. Germline V CDR1 and CDR2: LGHDT, YNNKEL (reference sequence). The CDR3 coding sequence is TGTGCCAGCAGCCGGGACTTCTACGAGCAGCACTTC. This gives the protein CASSRDFYEQHF.

The chain links TRBV5-1 to TRBJ2-1, with D possibly being TRBD1 (7 bases). Germline-derived CDR1 and CDR2 are SGHRS and YFSETQ. CDR3 length equals 15 residues. V was clipped by 4 bases and J by 7 bases, with 18 bases between them. CDR3: CASSTEGQTVNEQFF. The CDR3, as DNA: TGCGCCAGCAGCACGGAGGGACAGACGGTTAATGAGCAGTTCTTC.

The chain carries TRBV12-3 or TRBV12-4 and TRBJ1-2; 9 nucleotides line up with TRBD1. V dropped 6 bases and J dropped 8; count of bases not matched to a gene: 4. The CDR3 has 12 amino acids. CDR3 sequence reads: CASSRTGEGYTF. In DNA form, the CDR3 reads TGTGCCAGCAGCAGGACAGGGGAAGGCTACACCTTC.

This clonotype occurred a few times. The chain joins TRBV28 to TRBJ2-4, with a tentative D call TRBD2 (5 bases). The CDR3 has 15 residues. V was shortened by 3 bases and J by 0 bases, with 9 bases between the two germline ends. CDR1 MDHEN and CDR2 SYDVKM come from the germline V gene. Written as DNA, the CDR3 is TGTGCCAGCAGTTTCGGGGTAGGAGCCAAAAACATTCAGTACTTC. Translated: CASSFGVGAKNIQYF. Supplemented by reference TRBV28 and TRBJ2-4, the full variable domain reads DVKVTQSSRYLVKRTGEKVFLECVQDMDHENMFWYRQDPGLGLRLIYFSYDVKMKEKGDIPEGYSVSREKKERFSLILESASTNQTSMYLCASSFGVGAKNIQYFGAGTRLSVL.

The chain combines TRBV15 with TRBJ2-5, with 9 bases identical to TRBD1. The germline gives CDR1 LNHNV, CDR2 YYDKDF (reference sequence). CDR3 size: 17 residues. V was clipped by 4 bases and J by 0 bases; unmatched bases: 9. The CDR3 sequence: CATSIQLGTGYQETQYF. The CDR3 region has the DNA TGTGCCACCAGCATACAGCTCGGGACAGGGTACCAAGAGACCCAGTACTTC. Full variable domain (remainder filled in from reference TRBV15 and TRBJ2-5): DAMVIQNPRYQVTQFGKPVTLSCSQTLNHNVMYWYQQKSSQAPKLLFHYYDKDFNNEADTPDNFQSRRPNTSFCFLDIRSPGLGDTAMYLCATSIQLGTGYQETQYFGPGTRLLVL.

This clonotype came up once. One junction end disagrees with the germline gene, perhaps due to a read error. V gene TRBV4-1 combines with J gene TRBJ2-7; D tentatively fits TRBD1 or TRBD2 (5 bases each). Per the germline V gene, CDR1 is MGHRA and CDR2 is YSYEKL. The CDR3 has 15 residues. CDR3 nucleotides: TGTGCCAGCAGCCAAGTCTCGGGGACGGTACTGGAGCAGTACTTC. Protein sequence: CASSQVSGTVLEQYF.

The chain is built from TRBV14 and TRBJ1-1, with unresolved D. The germline gives CDR1 SGHDN, CDR2 FVKESK. The CDR3 covers 15 residues. V lost 4 bases, J lost 1 base, and 13 bases lay in between. CDR3 residues: CASSPKKAENTEAFF. In nucleotides, the CDR3 is TGTGCCAGCAGCCCGAAAAAAGCGGAGAACACTGAAGCTTTCTTT.

The CDR3, as DNA: TGTGCCAGCAGCCAGGGCAAGCAGTTCTTC. It specifies CASSQGKQFF. The rearrangement joins TRBV12-3 or TRBV12-4 to TRBJ2-1, with TRBD1 as a possible D gene (5 bases). The CDR3 runs 10 residues. Trimming took off 6 bases at V and 11 bases at J, with 8 bases between the two ends.

CDR3 loop: CASTQRGSSAQYF. Written as DNA, the CDR3 is TGTGCCAGCACCCAAAGAGGGAGTTCGGCCCAGTACTTC. The V and J genes are TRBV12-3 or TRBV12-4 and TRBJ2-5; maybe TRBD2 (5 bases). This CDR3 spans 13 amino acids. Trimming took 7 bases from V and 9 from J, leaving 18 bases between them.

The chain carries TRBV6-1 and TRBJ1-1; D is unclear. V was clipped by 6 bases and J by 11 bases, with 16 bases between them. The CDR3 runs 12 residues. CDR1 is MNHNS and CDR2 is SASEGT in the germline V gene. The CDR3: CASSMGPPRAFF. The CDR3 nucleotides read TGTGCCAGCAGCATGGGTCCTCCGAGGGCTTTCTTT.

This clonotype was counted many times. V gene TRBV28 combines with J gene TRBJ2-5; D not certain. Trimming cost V 2 bases and J 2 bases, with 12 bases left between them. Germline V gene sequence: CDR1 MDHEN, CDR2 SYDVKM. This CDR3 region has 15 residues. CDR3: CASSLRQRNQETQYF. The CDR3 region has the DNA TGTGCCAGCAGTTTAAGGCAGAGAAATCAAGAGACCCAGTACTTC.

This chain links TRBV18 with TRBJ2-1; D possibly corresponds to TRBD2 (5 bases). V gave up 0 bases and J gave up 8 bases, with 11 bases separating them. Per the germline V gene, CDR1 is KGHSH and CDR2 is LQKENI. This CDR3 spans 14 amino acids. CDR3 residues: CASSPPAGEHEQFF. The CDR3 DNA follows: TGTGCCAGCTCACCACCGGCGGGCGAGCATGAGCAGTTCTTC.

V and J are TRBV5-5 and TRBJ2-7, with 7 bases that match TRBD1. This CDR3 is 14 amino acids long. V dropped 4 bases and J dropped 3; count of bases not matched to a gene: 7. Germline CDR1 reads SGHKS; CDR2 reads YYEKEE (reference sequence). The chain's CDR3 is CASSGLGQFYEQYF. CDR3 coding DNA: TGTGCCAGCAGCGGCCTGGGACAGTTCTACGAGCAGTACTTC.

As concerns this clonotype: A much bigger clone sits one base away, suggesting this may be a read error. The rearrangement uses TRBV20-1 and TRBJ1-1; D is undetermined. The CDR3 sequence is 13 residues long. Germline lookup yields CDR1 DFQATT and CDR2 SNEGSKA (reference sequence). The DNA for the CDR3 is TGCAGTGCTACCGAGGGCGGAAACACTGAAGCTTCCTTT. Protein sequence: CSATEGGNTEASF.

This clonotype was counted between two and nine times. The rearrangement joins TRBV13 to TRBJ2-1, with TRBD2 matching over 13 bases. CDR1 is PRHDT and CDR2 is FYEKMQ in the germline V gene (reference sequence). This CDR3 is built from 17 residues. Trimming at V came to 5 bases and at J to 4 bases, leaving 8 bases not matched to a gene. Here the CDR3 reads CASSAHQGLAGYNEQFF. As DNA, the CDR3 is TGTGCCAGCAGCGCACATCAGGGACTAGCGGGGTACAATGAGCAGTTCTTC. Complete variable domain (other parts from reference TRBV13 and TRBJ2-1): AAGVIQSPRHLIKEKRETATLKCYPIPRHDTVYWYQQGPGQDPQFLISFYEKMQSDKGSIPDRFSAQQFSDYHSELNMSSLELGDSALYFCASSAHQGLAGYNEQFFGPGTRLTVL.